The rows below give T cell receptor beta chains drawn from one sample of a study of CXCR3-negative and CXCR3-positive naive CD8 T cells. TCRdb re-analyzed the 5' RACE reads; it lists each CDR3 protein once, without DNA. The clone table shows about 41,000 distinct CDR3 sequences, with the ten largest holding around 2%. What was sequenced was naive CXCR3- CD8+ T cells from blood. The source is a human donor in good health. Some clones in this sample may be carry-over from other donors' samples. Each CDR3 is given with its conserved first and last residue. Fields, in order: J gene, V gene, CDR3 protein.

>TRBJ2-7|TRBV20-1
CSATRVAGASIAAYEQYF
>TRBJ2-7|TRBV6-6
CASSYMENRAYEQYF
>TRBJ2-2|TRBV4-2
CASSQETGETGELFF
>TRBJ2-7|TRBV4-2
CASSAAGIRNEQYF
>TRBJ2-3|TRBV29-1
CSVPPTWRGGSDTQYF
>TRBJ2-2|TRBV28
CASSSSSGGAQHTGELFF
>TRBJ2-7|TRBV7-9
CASRPHYSQDVGEQYF
>TRBJ2-1|TRBV29-1
CSVERDHLDQFF
>TRBJ2-7|TRBV7-9
CASSHDLTSSYEQYF
>TRBJ1-4|TRBV5-5
CASSLIASGAANEKLFF
>TRBJ2-5|TRBV5-1
CASSSLGREVLETQYF
>TRBJ2-2|TRBV24-1
CATSGSRDFSNTGELFF
>TRBJ1-6|TRBV6-6
CASSPTWGALHF
>TRBJ2-7|TRBV6-2/TRBV6-3
CASSTTSRDPYEQYF
>TRBJ2-5|TRBV10-3
CAIRDNQETQYF
>TRBJ2-1|TRBV19
CASGWEGGPNEQFF
>TRBJ2-1|TRBV6-6
CASTLLAGGGEQFF